The 18 T cell receptor beta chains given below trace back to one sample, sequenced in a study of shared clonotypes between healthy human individuals. The assay was immunoSEQ multiplex PCR, and TCRdb's table has in-frame clones only and misses some. The profile shows about 110,000 clones, about 71% of them singletons. The source material was memory CD8+ T cells sorted from blood. The subset is: CD45RO+ cells pooled with CCR7-negative TemRA cells. These receptors all come from a woman aged 25-40 years in good health.

The rearrangement links TRBV27 to TRBJ1-2; perhaps TRBD1 as D (5 bases). The CDR3 is 15 amino acids. V was cut by 5 bases and J by 1 base, with 14 bases left in between. Looked up from germline, CDR1 is MNHEY and CDR2 is SMNVEV (reference sequence). CDR3 nucleotide sequence: TGTGCCAGCAGTAACTGGGACGGGCGTAACTATGGCTACACCTTC. This gives the protein CASSNWDGRNYGYTF.

V and J are TRBV9 and TRBJ2-6; TRBD2 is a possible D gene (5 bases). Germline-derived CDR1 and CDR2 are SGDLS and YYNGEE. CDR3 length: 17 amino acids. Trimming took off 4 bases at V and 5 bases at J, with 19 bases between the two ends. CDR3 region: CASSQPRISVRANVLTF. The CDR3 coding sequence is TGTGCCAGCAGCCAGCCCCGAATTAGCGTCCGGGCCAACGTCCTGACTTTC.

The rearrangement uses TRBV21-1 and TRBJ2-5; the table's D call, TRBD2, was not checked against the DNA. TRBV21-1 is designated a pseudogene. The CDR3 totals 16 residues. The CDR3 DNA sequence: TGTGCCAGCAGCAAAGGAACACCGAGACTGGTAAAGACCCAGTACTTC. Protein: CASSKGTPRLVKTQYF.

The chain links TRBV4-2 to TRBJ2-7; possibly TRBD2 for D (6 bases). Germline CDR1 is LGHNA and CDR2 is YNFKEQ. The CDR3 is 14 residues long. V lost 1 base, J lost 3 bases, and 10 bases lay in between. The CDR3 sequence: CASSQGTNYYEQYF. CDR3 in DNA: TGTGCCAGCAGCCAAGGGACTAACTACTACGAGCAGTACTTC.

The chain is built from TRBV7-9 and TRBJ2-5; no reliable D call. This CDR3 has 10 residues. CDR1 and CDR2 (germline): SEHNR, FQNEAQ (reference sequence). Trimming took off 9 bases at V and 6 bases at J, with 8 bases between the two ends. The CDR3 region is CASRGKTQYF. CDR3 bases: TGTGCCAGTAGAGGCAAGACCCAGTACTTC.

The chain uses TRBV27 and TRBJ2-7, with TRBD2 as a possible D gene (5 bases). The germline CDR1 and CDR2 sequences are MNHEY and SMNVEV (reference sequence). This CDR3 has 13 amino acids. Trimming took off 5 bases at V and 5 bases at J, with 13 bases between the two ends. CDR3 in amino acids: CASSPGVPDEQYF. CDR3 coding DNA: TGTGCCAGCAGTCCCGGGGTACCCGACGAGCAGTACTTC.

The rearrangement uses TRBV29-1 and TRBJ2-6; D perhaps matches TRBD2 (6 bases). Trimming stripped 6 bases from V and 4 bases from J, with 10 bases between. The CDR3 has 13 residues. CDR1 is SQVTM and CDR2 is ANQGSEA in the germline V gene. The CDR3, as DNA: TGCAGCGTGGACCTAGCGGGGGCCAACGTCCTGACTTTC. Residues: CSVDLAGANVLTF.

V gene TRBV27 combines with J gene TRBJ1-5; maybe TRBD1 (5 bases). Deletions cut 3 bases from V and 5 bases from J, with 11 bases between. The CDR3 totals 14 residues. Germline V gives CDR1 MNHEY, CDR2 SMNVEV (reference sequence). In DNA form, the CDR3 reads TGTGCCAGCAGTTTCCAGGGAACTCATCAGCCCCAGCATTTT. Protein product: CASSFQGTHQPQHF.

This chain links TRBV6-5 with TRBJ2-7; 8 bases are shared with TRBD1. The junction had 6 bases not matched to a gene; V was cut back by 3 bases and J by 2 bases. CDR3 length: 15 residues. In germline, CDR1 is MNHEY, CDR2 SVGAGI. The DNA for the CDR3 is TGTGCCAGCAGTTATCTTGGGACAGGAGCCTACGAGCAGTACTTC. Protein: CASSYLGTGAYEQYF.

V gene TRBV2 combines with J gene TRBJ2-5; TRBD2 matches 12 bases. CDR1 SNHLY and CDR2 FYNNEI come from the germline V gene. J gave up 2 bases and V 4 bases, and 5 bases lay outside the gene matches. The CDR3 spans 16 residues. The CDR3, as DNA: TGTGCCAGCAGTGTAGGACTAGCGGGAATACAAGAGACCCAGTACTTC. Protein sequence: CASSVGLAGIQETQYF.

The chain links TRBV6-4 to TRBJ2-2; possibly TRBD1 for D (5 bases). The CDR3 has 14 residues. V was cut by 6 bases and J by 0 bases, with 8 bases left in between. From germline, CDR1 is MRHNA and CDR2 SNTAGT. The CDR3 region is CASSDSSNTGELFF. In DNA form, the CDR3 reads TGTGCCAGCAGCGACAGTTCGAACACCGGGGAGCTGTTTTTT.

This clone was seen once. V and J are TRBV11-2 and TRBJ1-1; 7 nucleotides agree with TRBD1. The CDR3 covers 14 residues. Germline V gives CDR1 SGHAT, CDR2 FQNNGV. J was trimmed by 4 bases and V by 5 bases; bases with no gene match: 7. CDR3: CASSRGQNPTEAFF. DNA for the CDR3: TGTGCCAGCAGCCGGGGACAGAATCCCACTGAAGCTTTCTTT. Full variable domain (outside the CDR3, taken from reference TRBV11-2 and TRBJ1-1): EAGVAQSPRYKIIEKRQSVAFWCNPISGHATLYWYQQILGQGPKLLIQFQNNGVVDDSQLPKDRFSAERLKGVDSTLKIQPAKLEDSAVYLCASSRGQNPTEAFFGQGTRLTVV.

The V gene is TRBV18, the J gene TRBJ1-2; D not resolved. The germline V gene encodes CDR1 KGHSH and CDR2 LQKENI. The CDR3 runs to 14 residues. Trimming took 0 bases from V and 5 from J, leaving 10 bases between them. DNA for the CDR3: TGTGCCAGCTCACCACCCCAGATACAGTATGGCTACACCTTC. It specifies CASSPPQIQYGYTF.

This sequence joins TRBV20-1 and TRBJ1-1; the D is unclear. V was cut by 2 bases and J by 5 bases, with 6 bases left in between. CDR3 length: 11 amino acids. Germline V gives CDR1 DFQATT, CDR2 SNEGSKA (reference sequence). In DNA, the CDR3 is TGCAGTGCTAGAACAGATACTGAAGCTTTCTTT. Amino acid sequence: CSARTDTEAFF.

This clone has ten or more counts. This chain links TRBV21-1 with TRBJ2-7; TRBD2 is taken as the D call from the table, unchecked against the DNA. TRBV21-1 is an annotated pseudogene. CDR3 size: 14 residues. In DNA form, the CDR3 reads TGTGCCAGCAGCAAAGCGTCGGGTGGCGACGAGCAGTACTTC. Translated, it gives CASSKASGGDEQYF.

The chain has TRBV27 and TRBJ1-1, with D tentatively TRBD1 (5 bases). The CDR3 is made up of 15 amino acids. V lost 1 base and J 0 bases, leaving 9 bases between the germline ends. Germline V gene sequence: CDR1 MNHEY, CDR2 SMNVEV (reference sequence). The DNA for the CDR3 is TGTGCCAGCAGTTTATACGGGACGGTGAACACTGAAGCTTTCTTT. Translation: CASSLYGTVNTEAFF.

The chain links TRBV7-9 to TRBJ2-7; 10 bases align to TRBD1. J lost 3 bases, V lost 5 bases, and 10 bases had no gene match. Germline CDR1 reads SEHNR; CDR2 reads FQNEAQ (reference sequence). The CDR3 has 16 residues. CDR3 DNA: TGTGCCAGCAGCGCCGGAAAAGGGACAGGGGACTACGAGCAGTACTTC. Translating it yields CASSAGKGTGDYEQYF.

This rearrangement joins TRBV27 to TRBJ2-1, with no clear D. The CDR3 extends over 16 amino acids. V gave up 4 bases and J gave up 3 bases, with 16 bases separating them. The germline gives CDR1 MNHEY, CDR2 SMNVEV (reference sequence). The CDR3 is CASSSRSLSVYNEQFF. CDR3 sequence (DNA): TGTGCCAGCAGTTCGAGGTCTCTATCGGTCTACAATGAGCAGTTCTTC.